The text below deals with one TCR beta chain. The antigen it binds to is not known. This likely stems from a read error, as it lies one base from a far larger clone. This sample also contains other DNA sequences that code for the same CDR3. This specimen comes from a study of shared clonotypes between healthy human individuals (dated by TCRdb to 2020 to 2021). About the investigation overall: The cohort included three men and a couple of women between 18 and 49 years of age. To estimate repertoire size and how much clonotype sharing occurs between individuals, the study deeply sequenced the blood TCR repertoires of several healthy adults. Libraries were prepared and TCR repertoires were sequenced by different laboratories using diverse techniques, in order to increase sequencing depth and limit assay-specific biases. Per donor, leukapheresis produced somewhere between about 0.94 and 9 billion PBMCs.

The donors were healthy, HIV-negative adults who had no recently reported acute infections or vaccinations. All donors were Caucasian adults living in Nashville, Tennessee, USA. In the unsorted samples, 70 million to 95 million PBMCs were counted, and genomic DNA was extracted using the QIAamp DNA Blood Mini kit. After blood collection by leukapheresis, PBMCs were isolated using Ficoll-Histopaque density gradient centrifugation and then cryopreserved in the vapor phase of liquid nitrogen. General conclusions and limits of the study: Only blood was sampled, and tissue TCR repertoires likely differ from those in blood. Pairwise subsampling indicated that sequencing depth was expected to affect the degree of clonotype sharing among donors. Because the study included only a small number of donors, the genetic and exposure-history diversity represented was limited.

TCR CDR3 regions were amplified from genomic DNA by multiplex PCR using the deep immunoSEQ assay. Genomic DNA extracted from each cell subset was distributed evenly over all wells of several immunoSEQ 96-well plates, and each plate served as one replicate. For unsorted PBMC, roughly 0.3 ug genomic DNA, equal to 25,000 to 35,000 T cell genomes, was loaded into each replicate PCR. Unsorted PBMC genomic DNA was sequenced across ten immunoSEQ deep assay plates. Purified libraries were quantified with a Qubit 3.0 fluorometer, sized on a Bioanalyzer 2100, and re-quantified with the KAPA Library Quantification kit. Every immunoSEQ 96-well plate was sequenced on a dedicated single-read 150-cycle Illumina NextSeq 550 flow cell. The authors' analysis ran thus. Because the immunoSEQ output held only junctional sequences and lacked quality scores, the filtering could not match the filtering applied to full-length reads. To assign V/J genes and CDR3, sequences were annotated using PyIR, a Python wrapper for IgBLAST v1.9, with IMGT germline references. Reads were removed for weak V/J assignments (E-value above 1e-6), missing CDR3, stop codons, out-of-frame junctions, or ambiguous translated residues. A V3J clonotype was defined by an identical inferred V gene, J gene, and CDR3 amino acid sequence. Percentage overlap between repertoires was calculated by dividing the number of shared unique clonotypes by the size of the smaller repertoire. Three approaches were used to assess repertoire richness: RTK rarefaction, the Chao1 estimator, and Recon v2.1 estimates of unobserved clonotypes. TCRdb's version of the immuneACCESS table is confined to in-frame rearrangements and falls short of the full clone set. An unresolved V gene accounts for under half of the shortfall where checked; the remainder is of unknown origin. V and J calls and clone size are as listed in that table; D and trimming were resolved from the DNA. This sample holds some 490,000 clones; over 70% were observed only once. The leading ten clones occupy approximately 11% of the sample.

CDR1 SQVTM and CDR2 ANQGSEA are derived from the germline V gene. The CDR3 runs 12 residues from the cysteine to the phenylalanine. The DNA shown is the 36-base CDR3, in frame from base 1. Sequenced input: PBMCs. The TCR sequence derives from a middle-aged woman in good health. Some clones in this sample may be carry-over from other donors' samples. The sequence is built from TRBV29-1 and TRBJ2-7; there is no confident call for the D gene. At the DNA level, the sequence is TGCAGCGTTGGGAGTGGTGGGCACGAACAGTACTTC. Its product reads: CSVGSGGHEQYF.